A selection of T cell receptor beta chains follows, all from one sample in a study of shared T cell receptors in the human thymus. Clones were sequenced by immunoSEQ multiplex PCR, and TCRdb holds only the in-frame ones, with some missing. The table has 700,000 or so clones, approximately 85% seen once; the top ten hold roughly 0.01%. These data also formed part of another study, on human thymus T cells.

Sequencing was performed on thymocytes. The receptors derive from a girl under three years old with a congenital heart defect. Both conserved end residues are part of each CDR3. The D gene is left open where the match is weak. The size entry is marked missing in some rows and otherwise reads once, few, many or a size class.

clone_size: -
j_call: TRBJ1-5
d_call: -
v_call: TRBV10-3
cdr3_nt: TGTGCCATCAGTGACAGGATGGGCAATCAGCCCCAGCATTTT
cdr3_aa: CAISDRMGNQPQHF

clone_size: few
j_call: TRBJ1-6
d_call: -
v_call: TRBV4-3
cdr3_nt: TGCGCCAGCAGCCAAGCATCTCAGTCAGCGGATTCACCCCTCCACTTT
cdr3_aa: CASSQASQSADSPLHF

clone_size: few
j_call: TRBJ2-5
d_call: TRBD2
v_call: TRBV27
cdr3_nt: TGTGCCAGCAGTCCGATTAGGCGGGGGGAGATAACTCAAGAGACCCAGTACTTC
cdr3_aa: CASSPIRRGEITQETQYF

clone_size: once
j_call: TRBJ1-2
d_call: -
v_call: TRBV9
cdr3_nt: TGTGCCAGCAGCGTTGGGGGGGTATATGGCTACACCTTC
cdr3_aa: CASSVGGVYGYTF

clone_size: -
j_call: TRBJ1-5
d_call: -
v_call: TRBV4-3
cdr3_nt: TGCGCCAGCAGCCAAGATCCTACAGGGATCGGTCAGCCCCAGCATTTT
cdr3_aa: CASSQDPTGIGQPQHF

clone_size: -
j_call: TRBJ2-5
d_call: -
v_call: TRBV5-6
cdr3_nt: TGTGCCAGCAGCTTTCTCGAGACCCAGTACTTC
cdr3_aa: CASSFLETQYF

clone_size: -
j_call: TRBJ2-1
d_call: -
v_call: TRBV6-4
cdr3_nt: TGTGCCAGCAGTTCGGAGGGGGGGAATGAGCAGTTCTTC
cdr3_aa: CASSSEGGNEQFF

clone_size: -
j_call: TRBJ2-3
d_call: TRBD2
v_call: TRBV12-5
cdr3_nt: TGTGCTAGTGGTTTGCCCCGGCCACTAGCGGGGGGATCCACAGATACGCAGTATTTT
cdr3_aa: CASGLPRPLAGGSTDTQYF

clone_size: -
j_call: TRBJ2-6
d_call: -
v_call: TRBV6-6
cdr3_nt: TGTGCCAGCAGTTTCAACACGTTCTCTGGGGCCAACGTCCTGACTTTC
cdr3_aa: CASSFNTFSGANVLTF

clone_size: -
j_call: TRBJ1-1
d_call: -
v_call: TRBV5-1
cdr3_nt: TGCGCCAGCAGCCCTGAGACAGGCCTTAGATCAATGAACACTGAAGCTTTCTTT
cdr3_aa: CASSPETGLRSMNTEAFF

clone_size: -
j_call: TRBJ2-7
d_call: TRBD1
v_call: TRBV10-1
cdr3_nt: TGCGCCAGCAGTCCGGACAGGGGCAGTATTCCCGAGAACTACGAGCAGTACTTC
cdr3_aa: CASSPDRGSIPENYEQYF

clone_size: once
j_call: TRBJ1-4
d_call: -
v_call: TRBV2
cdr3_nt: TGTGCCAGCCACGGGACTTCGAGAGATGAAAAACTGTTTTTT
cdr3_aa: CASHGTSRDEKLFF

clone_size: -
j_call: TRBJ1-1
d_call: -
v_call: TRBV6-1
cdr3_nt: TGTGCCAGCAGTGAATCGGGGGTGGCTTCAGGGTCGTACACTGAAGCTTTCTTT
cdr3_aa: CASSESGVASGSYTEAFF

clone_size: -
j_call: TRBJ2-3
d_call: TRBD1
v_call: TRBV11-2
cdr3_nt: TGTGCCAGCAGCTCCACCAAAAAGGACAGGGGAGGAGATACGCAGTATTTT
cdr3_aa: CASSSTKKDRGGDTQYF

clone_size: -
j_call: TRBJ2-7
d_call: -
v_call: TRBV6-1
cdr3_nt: TGTGCCAGCAGCCTCCGCGGTACCTACGAGCAGTACTTC
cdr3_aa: CASSLRGTYEQYF

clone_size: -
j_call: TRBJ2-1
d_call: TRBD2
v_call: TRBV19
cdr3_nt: TGTGCCAGTAGTGTACTAGCGGGGGCCTCGGAGGAGGATGAGCAGTTCTTC
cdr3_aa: CASSVLAGASEEDEQFF

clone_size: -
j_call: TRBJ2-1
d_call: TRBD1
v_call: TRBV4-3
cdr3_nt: TGCGCCAGCAGCCAAGATGGCACGTCAGGGGGCTACAATGAGCAGTTCTTC
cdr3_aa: CASSQDGTSGGYNEQFF

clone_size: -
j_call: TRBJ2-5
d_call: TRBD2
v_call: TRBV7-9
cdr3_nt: TGTGCCAGCAGCCGGTTATGCTACCTCGGGGGGACCCAAAGAGAGACCCAGTACTTC
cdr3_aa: CASSRLCYLGGTQRETQYF

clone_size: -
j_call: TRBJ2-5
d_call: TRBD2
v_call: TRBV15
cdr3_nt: TGTGCCACCAGGAGCGCTAGCGGGGCAGAGACCCAGTACTTC
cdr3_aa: CATRSASGAETQYF

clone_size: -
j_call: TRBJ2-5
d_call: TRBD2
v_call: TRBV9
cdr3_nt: TGTGCCAGCAGCGCCTCCAGTTGCGGGGGAACACAAGAGACCCAGTACTTC
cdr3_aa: CASSASSCGGTQETQYF

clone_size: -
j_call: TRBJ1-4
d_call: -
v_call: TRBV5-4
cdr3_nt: TGTGCCAGCAGCTTGGAGGCAGACTCTAATGAAAAACTGTTTTTT
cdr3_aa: CASSLEADSNEKLFF

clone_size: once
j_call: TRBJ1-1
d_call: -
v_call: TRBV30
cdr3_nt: TGTGCCTGGAGTAGTCTCGAGGTTAGGACTGAAGCTTTCTTT
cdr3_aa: CAWSSLEVRTEAFF

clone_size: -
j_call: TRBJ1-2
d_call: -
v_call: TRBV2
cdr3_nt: TGTGCCAGCAGTGCCGCAGGGTGCTATGGCTACACCTTC
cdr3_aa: CASSAAGCYGYTF

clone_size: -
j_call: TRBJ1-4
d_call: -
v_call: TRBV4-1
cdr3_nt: TGCGCCAGCAGCCAAGAATTATATGAAAAACTGTTTTTT
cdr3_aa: CASSQELYEKLFF

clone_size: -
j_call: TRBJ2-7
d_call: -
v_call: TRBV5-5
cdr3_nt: TGTGCCAGCAGCTTGTGGGGCCAGATTTACGAGCAGTACTTC
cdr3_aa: CASSLWGQIYEQYF

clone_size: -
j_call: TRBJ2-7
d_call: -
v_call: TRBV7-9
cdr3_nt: TGTGCCAGCAGCTTAGTAGTTGTACAGGGACCGACCTACGAGCAGTACTTC
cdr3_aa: CASSLVVVQGPTYEQYF

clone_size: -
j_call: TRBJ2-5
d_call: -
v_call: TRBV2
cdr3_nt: TGTGCCAGCAGTGAACGACCCACAATAGCGCCCGACGAAGAGACCCAGTACTTC
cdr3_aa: CASSERPTIAPDEETQYF

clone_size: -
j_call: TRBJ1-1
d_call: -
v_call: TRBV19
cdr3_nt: TGTGCCAGTTCGCGGGCCGTTCCTCACACTGAAGCTTTCTTT
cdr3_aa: CASSRAVPHTEAFF

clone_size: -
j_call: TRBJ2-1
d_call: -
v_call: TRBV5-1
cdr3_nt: TGCGCCAGCAGCTTGGCCCCGCGACTAGGCTCCTACAATGAGCAGTTCTTC
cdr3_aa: CASSLAPRLGSYNEQFF

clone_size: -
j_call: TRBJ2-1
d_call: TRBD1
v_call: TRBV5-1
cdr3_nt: TGCGCCAGCAGCCCGACAGGGGAAGAGGAATGGATCCCCCAGGGGAAATTGGAGCAGTTCTTC
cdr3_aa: CASSPTGEEEWIPQGKLEQFF

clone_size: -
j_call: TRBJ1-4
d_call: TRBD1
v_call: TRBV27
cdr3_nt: TGTGCCAGCAGTCCCGGGACAGCCTCAACTAATGAAAAACTGTTTTTT
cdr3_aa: CASSPGTASTNEKLFF

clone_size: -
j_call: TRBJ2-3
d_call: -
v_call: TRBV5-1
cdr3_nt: TGCGCCACGTCGGACTTTCACACAGATACGCAGTATTTT
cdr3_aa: CATSDFHTDTQYF

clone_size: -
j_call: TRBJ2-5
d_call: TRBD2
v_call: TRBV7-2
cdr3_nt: TGTGCCAGCAGCTTAGTTCGGGGCGGGGGGCACCAAGAGACCCAGTACTTC
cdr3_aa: CASSLVRGGGHQETQYF

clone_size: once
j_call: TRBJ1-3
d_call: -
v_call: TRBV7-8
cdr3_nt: TGTGCCAGCAGCTTAGATTGGCTCTCTGGAAACACCATATATTTT
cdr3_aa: CASSLDWLSGNTIYF

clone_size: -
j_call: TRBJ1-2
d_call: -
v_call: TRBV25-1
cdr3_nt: TGTGCCAGCAGTGAAGAGCGGGGGGCAGAAGGCTACACCTTC
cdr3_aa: CASSEERGAEGYTF

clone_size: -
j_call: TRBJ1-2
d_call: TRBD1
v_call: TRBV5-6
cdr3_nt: TGTGCCAGCAGCTGCCGGGACAGGGCCTATGGCTACACCTTC
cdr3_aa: CASSCRDRAYGYTF

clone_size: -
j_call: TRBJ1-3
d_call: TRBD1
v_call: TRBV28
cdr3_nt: TGTGCCAGCAGTTTAGCCCCGATGATAACAGGGGGCTCTGGAAACACCATATATTTT
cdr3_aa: CASSLAPMITGGSGNTIYF

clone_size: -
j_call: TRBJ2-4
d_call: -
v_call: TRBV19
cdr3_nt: TGTGCCAGTAGTATAGGTGACACGGCCAAAAACATTCAGTACTTC
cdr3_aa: CASSIGDTAKNIQYF

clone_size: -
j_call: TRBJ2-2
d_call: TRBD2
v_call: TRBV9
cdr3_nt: TGTGCCAGCAGCGACGGACTAGCGGGGGCCACCGGGGAGCTGTTTTTT
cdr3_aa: CASSDGLAGATGELFF

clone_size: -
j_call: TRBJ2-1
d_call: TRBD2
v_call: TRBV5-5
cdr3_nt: TGTGCCAGCAGCTGGGGGGGGGAGCAGTTCTTC
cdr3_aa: CASSWGGEQFF

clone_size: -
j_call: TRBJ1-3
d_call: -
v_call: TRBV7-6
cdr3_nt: TGTGCCAGCAGCTTAGGGAGGGGAGGCTCTGGAAACACCATATATTTT
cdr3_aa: CASSLGRGGSGNTIYF

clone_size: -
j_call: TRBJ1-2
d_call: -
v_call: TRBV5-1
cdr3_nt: TGCGCCAGCAGCTTGGCTGACAGCTATGGCTACACCTTC
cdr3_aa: CASSLADSYGYTF

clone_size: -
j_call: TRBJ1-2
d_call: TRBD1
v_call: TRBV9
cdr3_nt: TGTGCCAGCAGCGGGGGACAGGTCTATGGCTACACCTTC
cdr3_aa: CASSGGQVYGYTF

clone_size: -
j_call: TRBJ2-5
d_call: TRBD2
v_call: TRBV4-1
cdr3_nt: TGCGCCAGCAGCCAAGCCGACTGGCGGGGGGGCCCGTACCAAGAGACCCAGTACTTC
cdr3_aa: CASSQADWRGGPYQETQYF

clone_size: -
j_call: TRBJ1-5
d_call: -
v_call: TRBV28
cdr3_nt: TGTGCCAGCAGTTTTCCCTCTACAGGGAATCAGCCCCAGCATTTT
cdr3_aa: CASSFPSTGNQPQHF

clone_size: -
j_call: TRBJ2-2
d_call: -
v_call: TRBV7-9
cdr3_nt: TGTGCCAGCAGCTTGAGATTAGGGGGTAGACTGAACACCGGGGAGCTGTTTTTT
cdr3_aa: CASSLRLGGRLNTGELFF

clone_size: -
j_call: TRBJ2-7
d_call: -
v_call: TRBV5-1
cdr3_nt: TGCGCCAGCAGCTTGGGGAAGAAGGGGGAGCAGTACTTC
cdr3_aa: CASSLGKKGEQYF

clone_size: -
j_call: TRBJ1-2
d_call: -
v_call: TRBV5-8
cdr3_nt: TGTGCCACCAACCCCCCGACAGTGGGCTATGGCTACACCTTC
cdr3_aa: CATNPPTVGYGYTF

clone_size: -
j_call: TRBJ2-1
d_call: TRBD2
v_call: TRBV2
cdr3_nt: TGTGCCAGCAGCGAGACTAGCGGGGGGAGCTCCTACAATGAGCAGTTCTTC
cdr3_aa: CASSETSGGSSYNEQFF

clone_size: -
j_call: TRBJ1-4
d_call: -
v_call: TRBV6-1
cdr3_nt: TGTGCCAGCATGGAACAGTATAATGAAAAACTGTTTTTT
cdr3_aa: CASMEQYNEKLFF

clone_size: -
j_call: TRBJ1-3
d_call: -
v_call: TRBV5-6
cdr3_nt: TGTGCCAGCAGGGGTCGGACCGGGGGAGCCAACACCATATATTTT
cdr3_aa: CASRGRTGGANTIYF

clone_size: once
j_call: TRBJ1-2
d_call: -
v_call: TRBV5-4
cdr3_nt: TGTGCCAGCAGCCAAAACACGGACACGACCAACTATGGCTACACCTTC
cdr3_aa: CASSQNTDTTNYGYTF

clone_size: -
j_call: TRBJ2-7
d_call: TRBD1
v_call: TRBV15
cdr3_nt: TGTGCCACCAGCAGGTGGGACAGGGGGCCCTATAGCTCCTACGAGCAGTACTTC
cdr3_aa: CATSRWDRGPYSSYEQYF

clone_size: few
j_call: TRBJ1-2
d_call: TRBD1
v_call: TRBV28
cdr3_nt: TGTGCCAGCAGTACCGACAGGGATTTCTATGGCTACACCTTC
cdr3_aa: CASSTDRDFYGYTF

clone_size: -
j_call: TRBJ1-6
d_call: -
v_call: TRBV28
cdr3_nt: TGTGCCAGCAGATGCTCGGCCGGGGAATATAATTCACCCCTCCACTTT
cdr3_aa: CASRCSAGEYNSPLHF

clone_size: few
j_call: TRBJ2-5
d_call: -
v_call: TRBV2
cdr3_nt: TGTGCCACTTCAGAAAGGGGGGGACAATCGCACCAAGAGACCCAGTACTTC
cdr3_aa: CATSERGGQSHQETQYF

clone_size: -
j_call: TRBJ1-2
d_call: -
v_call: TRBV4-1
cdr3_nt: TGCGCCAGCAGCCAAGATTTACAGGCGGAGGGCCTAAACTATGGCTACACCTTC
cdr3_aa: CASSQDLQAEGLNYGYTF

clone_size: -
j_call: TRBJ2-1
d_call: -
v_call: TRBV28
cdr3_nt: TGTGCCAGCAGTATCACCTTCGGGGGTCCCTTCTACAATGAGCAGTTCTTC
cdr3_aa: CASSITFGGPFYNEQFF

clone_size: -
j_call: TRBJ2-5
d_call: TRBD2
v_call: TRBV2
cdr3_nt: TGTGCCAGCAGTCCAACCGGGACTAGCGGGTACCAAGAGACCCAGTACTTC
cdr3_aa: CASSPTGTSGYQETQYF

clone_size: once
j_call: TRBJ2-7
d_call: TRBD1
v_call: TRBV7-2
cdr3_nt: TGTGCCAGCAGCTTAGGGGACAGGGGGCCCTACTTC
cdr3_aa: CASSLGDRGPYF